The 19 T cell receptor beta chains presented below share a single source sample, sequenced in a study of early T cells in non-severe SARS-CoV-2 infection. TCRdb called the 5' RACE reads again in MiXCR, with one record for every CDR3 protein. Of 57,000 or so distinct CDR3 sequences in the sample, 10% to 15% are singletons; the top ten hold around 4.9%. Material: whole blood. Receptor source: an adult who was a healthcare worker with PCR-confirmed SARS-CoV-2 infection or an uninfected control (not recorded which).

This clonotype was seen many times. This rearrangement joins TRBV5-1 to TRBJ2-3; a possible D gene is TRBD2 (6 bases). In germline, CDR1 is SGHRS, CDR2 YFSETQ. The CDR3 sequence is 14 residues long. The V end lost 0 bases, the J end lost 2 bases, and 7 bases lay between the germline ends. In DNA, the CDR3 is TGCGCCAGCAGCTTGGCGGGAGCCACAGATACGCAGTATTTT. Protein product: CASSLAGATDTQYF. Full variable domain (missing parts from reference TRBV5-1 and TRBJ2-3): KAGVTQTPRYLIKTRGQQVTLSCSPISGHRSVSWYQQTPGQGLQFLFEYFSETQRNKGNFPGRFSGRQFSNSRSEMNVSTLELGDSALYLCASSLAGATDTQYFGPGTRLTVL.

This sequence joins TRBV6-2 or TRBV6-3 and TRBJ2-2; 10 bases are shared with TRBD2. The germline gives CDR1 MNHEY, CDR2 SVGEGT. This CDR3 contains 16 residues. V trimming: 4 bases; J trimming: 0 bases; junction bases outside the gene matches: 2. CDR3 amino acids: CASSSGTSANTGELFF. Written as DNA, the CDR3 is TGTGCCAGCAGTTCCGGGACTAGCGCGAACACCGGGGAGCTGTTTTTT.

This chain connects TRBV28 to TRBJ1-2; possible D gene TRBD1, 5 bases. CDR3 length: 17 amino acids. The germline CDR1 and CDR2 sequences are MDHEN and SYDVKM. Trimming pared 1 base from V and 0 bases from J, leaving 15 bases between. This CDR3 is CASSLYPRVDTNYGYTF. CDR3 nucleotides: TGTGCCAGCAGTTTATACCCCAGAGTGGACACTAACTATGGCTACACCTTC.

This clonotype was seen repeatedly, ten times or more. This chain links TRBV2 with TRBJ2-1, with 11 positions matching TRBD2. Trimming took 5 bases from V and 7 from J; bases not matched to a gene: 4. Germline V lookup: CDR1 SNHLY, CDR2 FYNNEI. The CDR3 is made up of 14 amino acids. CDR3 amino acids: CASSILAGDNEQFF. In DNA form, the CDR3 reads TGTGCCAGCAGTATACTAGCGGGAGATAATGAGCAGTTCTTC.

This clonotype was counted many times. This sequence joins TRBV20-1 and TRBJ2-7, with D unresolved. This CDR3 contains 13 residues. Trimming shortened V by 2 bases and J by 3 bases, and 11 bases separated the two germline ends. CDR1 is DFQATT, CDR2 SNEGSKA, per germline (reference sequence). The CDR3 sequence is CSARPWKGYEQYF. The CDR3 coding sequence is TGCAGTGCTAGACCGTGGAAGGGCTACGAGCAGTACTTC.

This clonotype was found many times. The chain recombines TRBV7-9 with TRBJ2-1; 10 bases are a match to TRBD2. V shed 6 bases, J shed 6 bases, and the junction held 8 bases outside the gene matches. The germline gives CDR1 SEHNR, CDR2 FQNEAQ (reference sequence). This CDR3 is built from 15 residues. CDR3 coding DNA: TGTGCCAGCAGATACACGGGACTAGCGTCCAATGAGCAGTTCTTC. Its protein is CASRYTGLASNEQFF.

The J gene is TRBJ1-3, the V gene TRBV12-3 or TRBV12-4; tentative D call: TRBD1 (5 bases). The CDR3 is 16 residues long. V lost 3 bases and J lost 2, with 14 bases in between. The DNA of the CDR3 is TGTGCCAGCAGTTTTTCGGCTGGGGGAACTGGAAACACCATATATTTT. Protein: CASSFSAGGTGNTIYF.

This clonotype was counted a few times. This chain uses TRBV6-1 with TRBJ1-1; the D is unclear. CDR3 length: 13 amino acids. Germline assignment: CDR1 MNHNS and CDR2 SASEGT. V was pared by 5 bases and J by 1 base, with 8 bases between. CDR3 sequence reads: CASSRTENTEAFF. CDR3 sequence (DNA): TGTGCCAGCAGTCGGACCGAGAACACTGAAGCTTTCTTT.

This clonotype was detected a few times. The CDR3 sequence: CASSFLTYNEQFF. The CDR3 region has the DNA TGTGCCAGCAGCTTCTTGACCTACAATGAGCAGTTCTTC. This chain uses TRBV5-6 with TRBJ2-1, with D hard to call. Trimming removed 2 bases at V and 2 bases at J, with 5 bases between. The CDR3 sequence is 13 residues long. Germline loops: CDR1 SGHDT, CDR2 YYEEEE.

This clonotype came up a few times. CDR3 in DNA: TGTGCCAGCAGGAGGATTCCCTATGGCTACACCTTC. This sequence encodes CASRRIPYGYTF. The chain is built from TRBV11-2 and TRBJ1-2, with D unresolved. Trimming stripped 6 bases from V and 4 bases from J, with 9 bases between. CDR1 and CDR2 from the germline V gene are SGHAT and FQNNGV. The CDR3 runs to 12 residues.

This clonotype was counted between two and nine times. The V gene is TRBV12-2, the J gene TRBJ1-2; the table's D gene call, TRBD1, was not cross checked with the DNA. TRBV12-2 corresponds to a pseudogene. This CDR3 contains 14 residues. In DNA, the CDR3 is TGTGCAAGTCGCTTAGCAGCCAGGGGCTATGGCTACACCTTC. It specifies CASRLAARGYGYTF.

Many counts were recorded for this clonotype. The rearrangement uses TRBV12-3 or TRBV12-4 and TRBJ1-6; D unresolved. This CDR3 comprises 14 residues. V was trimmed by 6 bases and J by 8 bases, leaving 14 bases between them. CDR3 coding DNA: TGTGCCAGCAGCCCGGGCCCAATCGATTCACCCCTCCACTTT. Amino acids: CASSPGPIDSPLHF.

At least ten counts were recorded for this clonotype. The gene calls are TRBV20-1 and TRBJ2-5; D tentatively reads TRBD1 or TRBD2 (7 bases each). The CDR3 totals 14 residues. Between the trimmed V and J ends, which lost 5 bases and 2 bases, there was a span of 15 bases. Germline V gene data show CDR1 as DFQATT and CDR2 as SNEGSKA (reference sequence). The CDR3 here is CSARGDSAQETQYF. In DNA, the CDR3 is TGCAGTGCTCGGGGGGACAGCGCGCAAGAGACCCAGTACTTC.

The gene calls are TRBV28 and TRBJ2-7, with 9 nucleotides matching TRBD1. With 1 base clipped from V and 3 bases from J, the junction kept 13 bases outside the gene matches. The germline V gene has CDR1 MDHEN and CDR2 SYDVKM. The CDR3 runs 18 residues. In DNA form, the CDR3 reads TGTGCCAGCAGTTTATTATCCTTGCGCCGGGACAGGGACTACGAGCAGTACTTC. This translates into CASSLLSLRRDRDYEQYF.

The CDR3 here is CASSETQINEKLFF. CDR3 sequence (DNA): TGTGCCAGCAGTGAAACCCAGATTAATGAAAAACTGTTTTTT. This chain joins TRBV2 and TRBJ1-4; unclear D gene. V was trimmed by 2 bases and J by 4 bases, leaving 8 bases between them. The germline V gene encodes CDR1 SNHLY and CDR2 FYNNEI. The CDR3 is 14 amino acids.

This clonotype was detected ten times or more. The rearrangement joins TRBV29-1 to TRBJ2-1, with D perhaps given as TRBD1 or TRBD2 (5 bases each). This CDR3 comprises 13 residues. Germline loops: CDR1 SQVTM, CDR2 ANQGSEA. V lost 4 bases and J lost 8, with 15 bases in between. The CDR3 DNA follows: TGCAGCGTTGGAGGGGTCGGCGCGGATGAGCAGTTCTTC. This encodes CSVGGVGADEQFF.

This clonotype was recorded many times. This chain connects TRBV13 to TRBJ1-6; D uncertain. Germline V gene data show CDR1 as PRHDT and CDR2 as FYEKMQ (reference sequence). The CDR3 consists of 15 residues. V was trimmed by 5 bases and J by 1 base, leaving 9 bases between them. The CDR3 DNA reads as TGTGCCAGCAGCCTCGGTCGTTCCTATAATTCACCCCTCCACTTT. Translated, it gives CASSLGRSYNSPLHF.

This clonotype came up many times. The chain uses TRBV3-1 and TRBJ2-7; TRBD1 agrees at 8 bases. Trimming removed 4 bases from V and 7 bases from J; junction bases left unmatched: 9. CDR1 and CDR2 from the germline V gene are LGHDT and YNNKEL (reference sequence). The CDR3 is made up of 14 amino acids. CDR3 loop: CASSPGQGLREQYF. The CDR3 DNA is TGTGCCAGCAGCCCCGGACAGGGCCTTAGGGAGCAGTACTTC.

V gene TRBV24-1 combines with J gene TRBJ2-1, with 7 bases that match TRBD2. The CDR3 is made up of 16 amino acids. Germline CDR1 is KGHDR and CDR2 is SFDVKD. Unmatched junction bases numbered 13, after V lost 7 bases and J lost 5 bases. CDR3 sequence (DNA): TGTGCCACCAGCCAGCGAGGGGAGGGCGGCGACAATGAGCAGTTCTTC. As protein: CATSQRGEGGDNEQFF.